This entry describes one T cell receptor beta chain. Per the original data handling: Reference gene primer amplification gave nucleated cell count estimates. Data came from immunoSEQ multiplex PCR; TCRdb stores just in-frame clones and leaves some out. V and J calls and clone size are copied from that table; D and trimming were computed from the DNA. The data hold 160,000 or so clones, with around nine tenths observed a single time. The sample originates from a study of blood T cell repertoires in COVID-19. With V trimmed by 3 bases and J by 3 bases, 2 bases remained unmatched. This CDR3 contains 13 residues. Germline V gene lookup returns CDR1 MGHDK and CDR2 SYGVNS.

Sequencing was done on a sample of peripheral blood. The V gene is TRBV25-1, the J gene TRBJ2-7; 7 bases fit TRBD1. The clonotype comes from a woman aged 70-85 years with COVID-19, enrolled during active disease. The CDR3 DNA is TGTGCCAGCAGTGATAGGGGGCGCTACGAGCAGTACTTC. It encodes CASSDRGRYEQYF.